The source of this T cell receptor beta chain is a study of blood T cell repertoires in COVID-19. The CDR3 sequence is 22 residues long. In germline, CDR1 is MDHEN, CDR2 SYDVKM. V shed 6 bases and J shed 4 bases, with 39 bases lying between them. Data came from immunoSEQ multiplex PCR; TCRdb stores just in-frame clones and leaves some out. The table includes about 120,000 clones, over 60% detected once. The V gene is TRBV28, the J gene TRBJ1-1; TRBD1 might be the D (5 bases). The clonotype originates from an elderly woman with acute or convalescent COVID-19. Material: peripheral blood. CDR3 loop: CASSSTDAGRAGREAPGTEAFF. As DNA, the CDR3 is TGTGCCAGCAGCTCAACGGACGCAGGGAGGGCCGGTCGGGAGGCCCCGGGCACTGAAGCTTTCTTT.